Listed here is a single T cell receptor (beta chain). Its target is not known. The data belong to a study of cytomegalovirus exposure and HLA in healthy donors. Study background: Counted in an early data release were tens of millions of unique TCRs from HLA-typed donors. Regarding the study as a whole: Specific recognition of CMV antigens was confirmed in vitro for three chains (all CMV-associated). Sequencing probably produced one cluster of sequence variants that were highly shared.

It was with 60 Vbeta and 13 Jbeta primers that the PCR ran. Here immunoSEQ multiplex PCR was the method, and the copy in TCRdb shows in-frame clones only, minus some. The sample has roughly 200,000 clones, around three quarters seen once; the top ten hold 1.8%. There are 16 residues in the CDR3. Germline CDR1 SNHLY, CDR2 FYNNEI. The clonotype was recovered from a woman aged 30 to 39 in good health and CMV-seronegative. The chain is built from TRBV2 and TRBJ2-5, with TRBD1 matching over 7 bases. The better agreement between TRBJ2-7 and the DNA end casts doubt on the J call. The specimen sequenced was PBMCs. This chain's CDR3 is CASSPRDSTLAYEQYF. The CDR3 DNA follows: TGTGCCAGCAGTCCACGGGACAGTACTCTCGCCTACGAGCAGTACTTC.